Presented here are 8 T cell receptor beta chains from one specimen sequenced in a study of regulatory T cells in long-lasting Graves disease. Libraries of TCR beta came from iRepertoire HTBI primers plus Arm-PCR of CDR3 regions. TCRdb recomputed calls from the multiplex PCR reads with MiXCR, one row per CDR3 protein. The sample holds roughly 500,000 distinct CDR3 sequences, more than 10% seen once. The time point was: newly diagnosed GD, antithyroid drugs for less than 3 months. The authors made the TCR library using RNA they extracted from PBMCs. These same data were also listed under a study on T cells in Graves' hyperthyroidism and ophthalmopathy.

Sequencing used peripheral blood mononuclear cells (PBMCs), obtained at new diagnosis, from a patient treated with antithyroid drugs. Every receptor here comes from a woman in her thirties with Graves disease.

This clonotype has ten or more counts. The chain couples TRBV28 to TRBJ2-5; 14 bases agree with TRBD2. The J call is uncertain, as TRBJ2-1 better fits the DNA end. The CDR3 has 17 residues. From germline, CDR1 is MDHEN and CDR2 SYDVKM. CDR3: CASRATSGRALYNEQFF. CDR3 DNA: TGTGCCAGCAGAGCGACTAGCGGGAGGGCACTATACAATGAGCAGTTCTTC.

This rearrangement joins TRBV5-5 to TRBJ2-7; perhaps TRBD1 as D (6 bases). Trimming took off 5 bases at V and 4 bases at J, with 13 bases between the two ends. Germline values: CDR1 SGHKS, CDR2 YYEKEE (reference sequence). This CDR3 has 13 residues. CDR3 nucleotide sequence: TGTGCCAGCAGACAGGGTACGGTTTACGAGCAGTACTTC. It is translated as CASRQGTVYEQYF.

This clonotype was seen many times. V gene TRBV20-1 combines with J gene TRBJ2-3; 8 bases are a match to TRBD2. Trimming at V came to 6 bases and at J to 1 base, leaving 6 bases not matched to a gene. The CDR3 length is 14 residues. CDR1 and CDR2 from the germline V gene are DFQATT and SNEGSKA (reference sequence). The CDR3 bases are TGCAGTGCCCTCCGGGAGGGCGGCACAGATACGCAGTATTTT. This sequence encodes CSALREGGTDTQYF.

Points on this clonotype: At one end the junction does not follow the germline gene, possibly because of a read error. V gene TRBV28 combines with J gene TRBJ2-1; the D call may be TRBD1 or TRBD2 (7 bases each). Germline lookup yields CDR1 MDHEN and CDR2 SYDVKM. The CDR3 runs to 15 residues. The CDR3 sequence is CTSSLADREGSEQFF. DNA for the CDR3: TGTACCAGCAGTCTAGCCGACAGGGAGGGGTCTGAGCAGTTCTTC.

The chain has TRBV6-2 or TRBV6-3 and TRBJ2-3, with 8 nucleotides matching TRBD2. The CDR3 has 16 residues. Germline loops: CDR1 MNHEY, CDR2 SVGEGT. Trimming at V came to 5 bases and at J to 4 bases, leaving 11 bases not matched to a gene. The CDR3 nucleotides read TGTGCCAGCAGTCCCGCTAGCGGGTGGGTCCCAGATACGCAGTATTTT. The encoded protein is CASSPASGWVPDTQYF.

This clonotype has a single count. The V gene is TRBV5-1, the J gene TRBJ2-1; 8 bases map to TRBD2. The CDR3 contains 17 residues. Losses at the gene ends were 3 bases for V and 10 bases for J; bases not matched to a gene: 18. CDR1 and CDR2 (germline): SGHRS, YFSETQ. CDR3 loop: CASSSAPGLVERNEQFF. The CDR3 DNA reads TGCGCCAGCAGCTCAGCCCCGGGACTAGTCGAACGCAACGAGCAGTTCTTC.

The rearrangement links TRBV7-2 to TRBJ2-4, with 8 bases that match TRBD2. CDR1 is SGHTA, CDR2 FQGNSA, per germline. V trimming: 5 bases; J trimming: 10 bases; junction bases outside the gene matches: 10. The CDR3 contains 14 residues. The CDR3 coding sequence is TGTGCCAGCAGCCCGGCCCCGGGACTAGGAATTCAGTACTTC. Protein: CASSPAPGLGIQYF. Complete variable domain (other parts from reference TRBV7-2 and TRBJ2-4): GAGVSQSPSNKVTEKGKDVELRCDPISGHTALYWYRQSLGQGLEFLIYFQGNSAPDKSGLPSDRFSAERTGGSVSTLTIQRTQQEDSAVYLCASSPAPGLGIQYFGAGTRLSVL.

Many counts were recorded for this clonotype. The genes are TRBV28 and TRBJ2-5, with 7 bases matching TRBD1. The germline CDR1 and CDR2 sequences are MDHEN and SYDVKM. The trim removed 5 bases at V and 5 bases at J, leaving 14 bases unmatched. There are 16 residues in the CDR3. The CDR3 nucleotides are TGTGCCAGCAGTCCCATTCACAGGGGTATAGAGGAGACCCAGTACTTC. Its translation: CASSPIHRGIEETQYF.